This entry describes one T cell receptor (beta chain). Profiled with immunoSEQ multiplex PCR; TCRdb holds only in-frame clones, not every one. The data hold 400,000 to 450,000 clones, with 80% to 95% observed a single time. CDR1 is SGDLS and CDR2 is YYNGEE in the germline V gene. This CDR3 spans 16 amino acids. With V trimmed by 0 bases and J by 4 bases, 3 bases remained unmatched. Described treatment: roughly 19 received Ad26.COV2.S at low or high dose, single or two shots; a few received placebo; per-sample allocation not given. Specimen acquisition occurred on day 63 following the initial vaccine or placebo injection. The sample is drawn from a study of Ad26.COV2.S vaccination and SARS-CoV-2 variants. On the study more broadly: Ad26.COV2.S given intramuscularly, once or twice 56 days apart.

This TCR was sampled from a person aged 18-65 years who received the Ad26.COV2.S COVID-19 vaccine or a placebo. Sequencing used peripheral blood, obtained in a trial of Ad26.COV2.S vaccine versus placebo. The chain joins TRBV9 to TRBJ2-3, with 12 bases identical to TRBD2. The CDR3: CASSVALAGGSDTQYF. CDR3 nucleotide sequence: TGTGCCAGCAGCGTAGCACTAGCGGGAGGTTCAGATACGCAGTATTTT.